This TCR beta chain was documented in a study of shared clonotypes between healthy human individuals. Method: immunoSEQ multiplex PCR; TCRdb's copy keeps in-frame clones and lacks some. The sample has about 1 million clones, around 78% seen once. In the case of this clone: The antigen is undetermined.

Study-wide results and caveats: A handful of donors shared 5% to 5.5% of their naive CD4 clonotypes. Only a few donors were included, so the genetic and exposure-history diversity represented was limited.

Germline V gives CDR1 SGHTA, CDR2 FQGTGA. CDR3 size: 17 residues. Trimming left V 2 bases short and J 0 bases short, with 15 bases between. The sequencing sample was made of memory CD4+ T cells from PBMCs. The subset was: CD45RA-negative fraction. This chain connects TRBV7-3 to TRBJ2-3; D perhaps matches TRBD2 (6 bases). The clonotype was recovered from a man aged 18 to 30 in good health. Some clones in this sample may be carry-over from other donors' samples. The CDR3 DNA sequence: TGTGCCAGCAGCTTATTGGGTGGAGGGCCAAGCACAGATACGCAGTATTTT. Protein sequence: CASSLLGGGPSTDTQYF.